The present T cell receptor (beta chain) was sequenced within a study of patients and donors after allogeneic stem cell transplantation. In TCRdb, the RT-PCR reads were re-called with MiXCR into one record per CDR3 protein. The table has 410,000 or so distinct CDR3 sequences, 16% seen once. This CDR3 comprises 15 residues. V was clipped by 5 bases and J by 8 bases, with 21 bases between them. This clonotype was seen repeatedly, ten times or more. The sequenced sample was blood, either unsorted or a sorted T cell fraction (not recorded which). The chain has TRBV12-3 or TRBV12-4 and TRBJ1-2; a possible D gene is TRBD1 (5 bases). This receptor was identified in a human donor who was either an allogeneic HSCT recipient or a stem cell or donor lymphocyte infusion donor (not recorded which). It is not recorded whose cells these are; they may come from a transplant donor. The CDR3 loop is CASSPDRKGMGGYTF. CDR3 nucleotides: TGTGCCAGCAGTCCAGACCGTAAGGGGATGGGCGGCTACACCTTC.